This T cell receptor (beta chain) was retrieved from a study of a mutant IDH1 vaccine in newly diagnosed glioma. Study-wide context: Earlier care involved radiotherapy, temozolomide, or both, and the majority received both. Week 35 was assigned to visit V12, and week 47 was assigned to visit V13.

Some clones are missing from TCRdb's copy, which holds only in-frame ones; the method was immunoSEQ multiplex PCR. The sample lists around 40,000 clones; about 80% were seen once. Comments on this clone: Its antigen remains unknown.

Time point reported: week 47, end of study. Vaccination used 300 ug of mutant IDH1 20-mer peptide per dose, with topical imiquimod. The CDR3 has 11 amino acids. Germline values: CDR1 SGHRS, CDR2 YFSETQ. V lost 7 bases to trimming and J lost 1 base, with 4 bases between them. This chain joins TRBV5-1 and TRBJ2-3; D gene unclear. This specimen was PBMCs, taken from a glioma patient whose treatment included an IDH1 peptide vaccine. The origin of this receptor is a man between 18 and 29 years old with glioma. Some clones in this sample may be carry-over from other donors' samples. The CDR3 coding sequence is TGCGCCAGCCACGGCACAGATACGCAGTATTTT. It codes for CASHGTDTQYF.